This TCR beta chain was sequenced during a study of monozygotic twins with inflammatory bowel disease. Study observations and caveats: IBD-affected twins scored below their healthy co-twins in TCRbeta diversity (inverse Simpson).

Reanalyzing the 5' RACE reads, TCRdb keeps one entry per CDR3 protein, without DNA. Its table lists approximately 330,000 distinct CDR3 sequences. CDR3 length: 14 amino acids. The germline CDR1 and CDR2 sequences are SEHNR and FQNEAQ (reference sequence). About this clonotype: Its antigen is not identified.

Sequenced material: blood. The chain links TRBV7-9 to TRBJ2-4. This clonotype originated in a human donor with ulcerative colitis or Crohn's disease, or a healthy co-twin of an affected twin (not recorded which). The CDR3 protein is CASSLQGHKNIQYF.